This TCR beta chain was recorded in a study of T cell repertoires in cytomegalovirus infection. The study's findings and limits: What dominated the ex vivo response were HLA-C-restricted CMV-specific TCR beta clonotypes.

This clonotype was picked up a small number of times. Its matching antigen is unknown. TCRdb reanalysed the reads using MiXCR and keeps one entry per CDR3 protein. In the table there are roughly 920,000 distinct CDR3 sequences, more than 25% of which are singletons. The CDR3 sequence is 11 residues long. Trimming pared 4 bases from V and 1 base from J, leaving 5 bases between. The germline V gene encodes CDR1 SQVTM and CDR2 ANQGSEA. Sequenced here: cultured CD8+ T cells from PBMCs, sampled from culture after CMV antigen stimulation. The sequence was collected from a human donor in good health (CMV status not recorded). Some clones in this sample may be carry-over from other donors' samples. The chain uses TRBV29-1 and TRBJ2-7, with D perhaps matching TRBD1 or TRBD2 (5 bases each). CDR3 protein: CSVGGSYEQYF. In DNA form, the CDR3 reads TGCAGCGTTGGGGGGTCCTACGAGCAGTACTTC.